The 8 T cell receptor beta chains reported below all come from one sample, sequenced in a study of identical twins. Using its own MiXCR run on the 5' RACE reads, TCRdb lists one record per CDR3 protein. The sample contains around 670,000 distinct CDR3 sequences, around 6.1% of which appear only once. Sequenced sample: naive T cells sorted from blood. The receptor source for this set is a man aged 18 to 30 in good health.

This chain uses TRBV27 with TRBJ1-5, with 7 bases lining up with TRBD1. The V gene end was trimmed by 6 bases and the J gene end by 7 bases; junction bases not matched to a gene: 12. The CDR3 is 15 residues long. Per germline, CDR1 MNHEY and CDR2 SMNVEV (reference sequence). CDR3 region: CASRRTTGLGQPQHF. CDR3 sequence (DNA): TGTGCCAGCAGGCGAACGACAGGGCTAGGACAGCCCCAGCATTTT.

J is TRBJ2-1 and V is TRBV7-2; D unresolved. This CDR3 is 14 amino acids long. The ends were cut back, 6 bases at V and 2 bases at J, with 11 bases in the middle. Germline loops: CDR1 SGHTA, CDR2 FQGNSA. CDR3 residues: CASSPLSAYNEQFF. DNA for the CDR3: TGTGCCAGCAGTCCCTTGAGTGCCTACAATGAGCAGTTCTTC. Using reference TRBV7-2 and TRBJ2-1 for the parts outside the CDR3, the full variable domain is GAGVSQSPSNKVTEKGKDVELRCDPISGHTALYWYRQSLGQGLEFLIYFQGNSAPDKSGLPSDRFSAERTGGSVSTLTIQRTQQEDSAVYLCASSPLSAYNEQFFGPGTRLTVL.

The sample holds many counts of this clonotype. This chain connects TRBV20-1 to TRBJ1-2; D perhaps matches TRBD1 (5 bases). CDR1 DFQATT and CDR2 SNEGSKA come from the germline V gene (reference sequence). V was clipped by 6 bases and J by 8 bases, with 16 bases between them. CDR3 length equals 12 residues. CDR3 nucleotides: TGCAGTGCGATTCTCTCCGGGGGGGGCTACACCTTC. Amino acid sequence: CSAILSGGGYTF.

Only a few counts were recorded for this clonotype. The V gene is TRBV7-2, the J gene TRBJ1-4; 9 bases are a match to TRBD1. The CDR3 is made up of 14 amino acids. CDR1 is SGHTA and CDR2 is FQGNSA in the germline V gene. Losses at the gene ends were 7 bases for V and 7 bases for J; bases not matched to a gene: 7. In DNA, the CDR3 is TGTGCCAGCACCCCGACAGGGGGTAGTGAAAAACTGTTTTTT. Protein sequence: CASTPTGGSEKLFF.

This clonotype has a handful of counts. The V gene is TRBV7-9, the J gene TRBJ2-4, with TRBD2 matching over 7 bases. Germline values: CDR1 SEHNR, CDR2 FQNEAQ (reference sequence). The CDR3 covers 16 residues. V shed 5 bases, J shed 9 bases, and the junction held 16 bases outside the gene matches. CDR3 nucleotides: TGTGCCAGCAGCCCCCCCTCGGGGGAGGGGTCGGGCATTCAGTACTTC. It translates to CASSPPSGEGSGIQYF.

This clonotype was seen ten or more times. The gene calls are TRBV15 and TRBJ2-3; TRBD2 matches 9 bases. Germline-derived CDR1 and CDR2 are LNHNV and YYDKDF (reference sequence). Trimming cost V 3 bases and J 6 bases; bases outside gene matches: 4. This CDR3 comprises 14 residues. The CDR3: CATSRREGVDTQYF. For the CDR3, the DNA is TGTGCCACCAGCAGGCGGGAGGGGGTTGATACGCAGTATTTT.

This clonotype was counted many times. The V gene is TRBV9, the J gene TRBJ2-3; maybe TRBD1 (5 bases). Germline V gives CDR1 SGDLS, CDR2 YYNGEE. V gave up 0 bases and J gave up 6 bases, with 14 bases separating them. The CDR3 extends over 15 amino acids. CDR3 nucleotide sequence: TGTGCCAGCAGCGTAGGATTGACACCAGGGGATACGCAGTATTTT. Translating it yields CASSVGLTPGDTQYF.

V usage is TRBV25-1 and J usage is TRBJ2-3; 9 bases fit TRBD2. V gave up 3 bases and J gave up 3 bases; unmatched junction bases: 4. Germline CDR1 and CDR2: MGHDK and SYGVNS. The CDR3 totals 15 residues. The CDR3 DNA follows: TGTGCCAGCAGTGACTTAGCGGGAGTGACAGATACGCAGTATTTT. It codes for CASSDLAGVTDTQYF.